This T cell receptor beta chain comes out of a study of blood T cell repertoires in COVID-19. Study information: T cells, B-cell-depleted T cells, or PBMCs supplied cDNA or gDNA.

Per the original methods: Counts of nucleated cells, estimated from reference gene primer amplification, were obtained. The protocol was immunoSEQ multiplex PCR, while the TCRdb copy is restricted to in-frame clones and leaves out a portion. Clone size and V and J calls were adopted from that table, with D and trimming inferred from the DNA. The sample includes about 120,000 clones, almost 80% of them seen just once. Trimming removed 7 bases at V and 1 base at J, with 13 bases between. CDR3 length equals 13 residues. Looked up from germline, CDR1 is GTSNPN and CDR2 is SVGIG (reference sequence). The sequenced sample was peripheral blood. This clonotype was obtained from a woman at least 80 years old with active or convalescent COVID-19. The rearrangement joins TRBV30 to TRBJ1-1; D remains ambiguous. The CDR3 loop reads CAYILRENTEAFF. In DNA, the CDR3 is TGTGCCTATATCTTGAGGGAGAACACTGAAGCTTTCTTT.